One and the same sample provided the 3 T cell receptor beta chains below, sequenced in a study of blood T cell repertoires in COVID-19. Only in-frame clones appear in the TCRdb table, and some are missing; sequencing was by immunoSEQ multiplex PCR. The sample carries about half a million clones, 89% recorded once. The sequenced sample consisted of peripheral blood. The receptors were gathered from a man younger than 30 with COVID-19, enrolled during active disease.

The rearrangement links TRBV6-5 to TRBJ1-1; D not resolved. The germline gives CDR1 MNHEY, CDR2 SVGAGI. The CDR3 spans 12 residues. The V gene lost 5 bases and the J gene lost 2 bases, with 6 bases spanning the gap. CDR3 protein: CASSRVNTEAFF. The CDR3 DNA sequence: TGTGCCAGCAGTCGGGTAAACACTGAAGCTTTCTTT.

Only a few counts were recorded for this clone. Additional DNA sequences in this sample encode the identical CDR3. The chain couples TRBV5-1 to TRBJ2-3, with D tentatively TRBD2 (6 bases). Per the germline V gene, CDR1 is SGHRS and CDR2 is YFSETQ. The CDR3 spans 16 residues. With 0 bases removed from V and 2 bases from J, the gap between germline ends came to 13 bases. The CDR3 loop is CASSLDGGGATDTQYF. The DNA of the CDR3 is TGCGCCAGCAGCTTGGACGGGGGTGGGGCCACAGATACGCAGTATTTT.

The gene calls are TRBV6-4 and TRBJ2-7; 7 nucleotides match TRBD1. CDR3 size: 16 residues. Germline V gene lookup returns CDR1 MRHNA and CDR2 SNTAGT. The J segment lost 2 bases and the V segment lost 6 bases, leaving 13 bases of the junction unmatched. CDR3 coding DNA: TGTGCCAGCAGCTCTCCTACAGGGGCCCCCGCCTACGAGCAGTACTTC. Residues: CASSSPTGAPAYEQYF.